This T cell receptor (beta chain) was identified during a study of CD4 T cells in relation to SARS-CoV-2 and coronaviruses. In regard to this clone: Its target is not known.

Naive and memory CD4+ T cell DNA was deep-sequenced without culture. Assay used: immunoSEQ multiplex PCR; TCRdb lists only in-frame clones, some missing. The table lists some 65,000 clones, 85% to 90% of them singletons, with 1.6% in the top ten. General study points: Each donor contributed either pre-pandemic or post-infection samples, not both. According to naive versus memory sequencing, detected responses are memory recall, not newly primed.

Per the germline V gene, CDR1 is SGHRS and CDR2 is YFSETQ. This CDR3 has 16 amino acids. V was pared by 0 bases and J by 4 bases, with 17 bases between. Unexposed donor CD4+ T cells date from about 2010-2018, before the COVID-19 pandemic. This clonotype was sampled from a human donor in good health. The chain has TRBV5-1 and TRBJ2-7, with a weak D call TRBD1 (5 bases). Sequencing was done on a sample of memory CD4+ T cells from PBMCs. CDR3 in DNA: TGCGCCAGCAGCTTGGACGGCAGTCCAAGGGGTTACGAGCAGTACTTC. Its protein product is CASSLDGSPRGYEQYF.